A single sample gave rise to the 22 T cell receptor beta chains below, sequenced in a study of cytomegalovirus exposure and HLA in healthy donors. The PCR made use of 60 Vbeta and 13 Jbeta primers. TCRdb's copy holds only in-frame clones and misses some; the assay was immunoSEQ multiplex PCR. The data show 150,000 to 250,000 clones, with roughly four fifths seen just once and about 2.1% held by the top ten. The sequenced sample was PBMCs. The receptor set was obtained from a man younger than 40 in good health and CMV-seronegative.

The chain employs TRBV5-6 and TRBJ2-1; TRBD1 matches 9 bases. Germline V gene sequence: CDR1 SGHDT, CDR2 YYEEEE. There are 15 residues in the CDR3. J was trimmed by 3 bases and V by 6 bases; bases with no gene match: 7. The CDR3 sequence: CASTFGTGSYNEQFF. The CDR3 nucleotides are TGTGCCAGCACCTTTGGGACAGGGAGCTACAATGAGCAGTTCTTC.

This clone was observed a few times. This chain uses TRBV28 with TRBJ1-5, with D hard to call. Germline V gene data show CDR1 as MDHEN and CDR2 as SYDVKM. The CDR3 runs 12 residues. Trimming removed 3 bases at V and 10 bases at J, with 10 bases between. The CDR3 region is CASSFQMAPQHF. The DNA of the CDR3 is TGTGCCAGCAGTTTTCAGATGGCTCCCCAGCATTTT.

This sequence joins TRBV6-5 and TRBJ2-1, with 12 nucleotides matching TRBD2. The V gene end was trimmed by 6 bases and the J gene end by 4 bases; junction bases not matched to a gene: 4. The germline V gene encodes CDR1 MNHEY and CDR2 SVGAGI. This CDR3 comprises 15 residues. This CDR3 reads CASRWTSGKYNEQFF. CDR3 sequence (DNA): TGTGCCAGCAGGTGGACTAGCGGGAAGTACAATGAGCAGTTCTTC.

The genes are TRBV10-3 and TRBJ2-1, with D possibly matching TRBD1 (6 bases). The V end lost 0 bases, the J end lost 7 bases, and 13 bases lay between the germline ends. The CDR3 consists of 15 residues. Germline CDR1 and CDR2: ENHRY and SYGVKD. CDR3 residues: CAISESQGGSNEQFF. The CDR3 nucleotides are TGTGCCATCAGTGAGTCACAGGGCGGGTCGAATGAGCAGTTCTTC.

V is TRBV27 and J is TRBJ2-7, with D unclear. The germline CDR1 and CDR2 sequences are MNHEY and SMNVEV (reference sequence). CDR3 size: 13 residues. V lost 1 base, J lost 1 base, and 5 bases lay in between. CDR3 DNA: TGTGCCAGCAGTTTATACAGTTCCTACGAGCAGTACTTC. This codes for CASSLYSSYEQYF.

The genes are TRBV10-3 and TRBJ2-1; D gene unclear. Per germline, CDR1 ENHRY and CDR2 SYGVKD. The CDR3 has 13 amino acids. V lost 3 bases and J lost 4, with 7 bases in between. The CDR3 sequence: CAISDSEYNEQFF. CDR3 bases: TGTGCCATCAGTGACAGCGAGTACAATGAGCAGTTCTTC.

This chain links TRBV7-9 with TRBJ2-5; unclear D gene. CDR3 length equals 10 residues. Trimming stripped 8 bases from V and 2 bases from J, with 3 bases between. CDR1 and CDR2 from the germline V gene are SEHNR and FQNEAQ (reference sequence). The CDR3, as DNA: TGTGCCAGCTCACAAGAGACCCAGTACTTC. Protein: CASSQETQYF.

This chain joins TRBV27 and TRBJ1-3; D ambiguous. V was trimmed by 1 base and J by 0 bases, leaving 7 bases between them. From germline, CDR1 is MNHEY and CDR2 SMNVEV (reference sequence). The CDR3 length is 15 residues. In nucleotides, the CDR3 is TGTGCCAGCAGTTTATTTGCCAGCTCTGGAAACACCATATATTTT. It encodes CASSLFASSGNTIYF.

V and J are TRBV28 and TRBJ2-2; D is perhaps TRBD1 (5 bases). From germline, CDR1 is MDHEN and CDR2 SYDVKM. V lost 6 bases and J 0 bases, leaving 5 bases between the germline ends. The CDR3 runs to 13 residues. CDR3 protein: CASRGPNTGELFF. The CDR3 coding sequence is TGTGCCAGCAGGGGGCCGAACACCGGGGAGCTGTTTTTT.

The V call is TRBV6-5, the J call TRBJ2-7; weak D call: TRBD1 (6 bases). Germline CDR1 MNHEY, CDR2 SVGAGI. Trimming stripped 0 bases from V and 5 bases from J, with 17 bases between. The CDR3 has 16 amino acids. CDR3: CASSYSISQGTNEQYF. CDR3 bases: TGTGCCAGCAGTTACTCGATATCACAGGGAACCAACGAGCAGTACTTC.

V is TRBV11-2 and J is TRBJ1-3, with D tentatively TRBD1 (6 bases). Germline-derived CDR1 and CDR2 are SGHAT and FQNNGV. Trimming took off 5 bases at V and 1 base at J, with 12 bases between the two ends. This CDR3 region has 15 residues. As DNA, the CDR3 is TGTGCCAGCAGCAGACAGGTCTGGTCTGGAAACACCATATATTTT. Amino acids: CASSRQVWSGNTIYF.

This clone was seen once. This chain links TRBV12-5 with TRBJ2-7; D remains ambiguous. Trimming stripped 5 bases from V and 0 bases from J, with 20 bases between. This CDR3 has 17 residues. CDR1 is LGHNT and CDR2 is FRNRAP in the germline V gene. Here the CDR3 DNA reads TGTGCTAGTGGTCCTCTACCCAGGATCCAAAGCTCCTACGAGCAGTACTTC. This codes for CASGPLPRIQSSYEQYF.

J is TRBJ1-1 and V is TRBV5-1; TRBD1 is a possible D gene (5 bases). V was pared by 2 bases and J by 5 bases, with 10 bases between. CDR1 and CDR2 (germline): SGHRS, YFSETQ. This CDR3 has 13 residues. The CDR3 sequence: CASSLDGGTEAFF. In DNA, the CDR3 is TGCGCCAGCAGCTTAGACGGGGGAACTGAAGCTTTCTTT.

This clone was detected a few times. V and J are TRBV27 and TRBJ2-7, with D possibly being TRBD2 (7 bases). The germline V and J ends were trimmed by 8 bases and 4 bases, with 27 bases remaining between them. This CDR3 region has 17 residues. The germline V gene has CDR1 MNHEY and CDR2 SMNVEV (reference sequence). CDR3 protein: CASQGRMGGVSSYEQYF. The CDR3 region has the DNA TGTGCCAGCCAGGGGCGGATGGGGGGGGTGTCTAGTTACGAGCAGTACTTC.

V is TRBV7-7 and J is TRBJ2-1, with D unclear. CDR1 SSHAT and CDR2 FNYEAQ come from the germline V gene (reference sequence). The germline V and J ends were trimmed by 5 bases and 9 bases, with 17 bases remaining between them. The CDR3 has 14 amino acids. The CDR3 here is CASSLIQNSGEQFF. For the CDR3, the DNA is TGTGCCAGCAGCCTTATACAGAATTCTGGTGAGCAGTTCTTC.

The chain couples TRBV7-3 to TRBJ2-3; D is unclear. From germline, CDR1 is SGHTA and CDR2 FQGTGA. V lost 5 bases and J 6 bases, leaving 12 bases between the germline ends. The CDR3 contains 13 residues. The DNA of the CDR3 is TGTGCCAGCAGCCAAAATGCGCGGGATACGCAGTATTTT. The encoded protein is CASSQNARDTQYF.

The V call is TRBV10-3, the J call TRBJ2-2, with 11 bases matching TRBD2. The CDR3 sequence is 14 residues long. J gave up 6 bases and V 5 bases, and 2 bases lay outside the gene matches. CDR1 is ENHRY, CDR2 SYGVKD, per germline. DNA for the CDR3: TGTGCCATCAGTTCTAGCGGGAGGTCCGGGGAGCTGTTTTTT. Protein: CAISSSGRSGELFF.

This clone has just one count. The chain uses TRBV28 and TRBJ2-6, with 7 nucleotides matching TRBD1. The CDR3 loop spans 17 amino acids. Per the germline V gene, CDR1 is MDHEN and CDR2 is SYDVKM. With V trimmed by 1 base and J by 0 bases, 3 bases remained unmatched. The CDR3 nucleotides are TGTGCCAGCAGTTTATATGCAGGGGGCTCTGGGGCCAACGTCCTGACTTTC. This encodes CASSLYAGGSGANVLTF. The variable domain in full, completed from reference TRBV28 and TRBJ2-6, reads DVKVTQSSRYLVKRTGEKVFLECVQDMDHENMFWYRQDPGLGLRLIYFSYDVKMKEKGDIPEGYSVSREKKERFSLILESASTNQTSMYLCASSLYAGGSGANVLTFGAGSRLTVL.

CDR3 in DNA: TGTGCCAGCGGGGGCAGCCGGCACGAGCAGTACTTC. The encoded protein is CASGGSRHEQYF. The chain couples TRBV6-6 to TRBJ2-7; the D gene is possibly TRBD1 (6 bases). The CDR3 is 12 amino acids. V gave up 8 bases and J gave up 5 bases, with 13 bases separating them. CDR1 and CDR2 (germline): MNHNY, SVGAGI (reference sequence).

The chain is built from TRBV2 and TRBJ2-1, with 11 positions matching TRBD1. V shed 0 bases and J 5 bases; nucleotides not matched to a gene: 3. The CDR3 has 16 residues. CDR1 and CDR2 from the germline V gene are SNHLY and FYNNEI. This CDR3 is CASSEAGQGVNNEQFF. Written as DNA, the CDR3 is TGTGCCAGCAGTGAAGCGGGACAGGGGGTCAACAATGAGCAGTTCTTC.

The chain carries TRBV18 and TRBJ1-2, with 8 bases identical to TRBD1. From germline, CDR1 is KGHSH and CDR2 LQKENI. CDR3 length: 14 residues. J gave up 7 bases and V 3 bases, and 7 bases lay outside the gene matches. The CDR3 here is CASSPEAGGGGYTF. In DNA form, the CDR3 reads TGTGCCAGCTCACCGGAGGCAGGGGGCGGTGGCTACACCTTC.

The gene calls are TRBV11-2 and TRBJ2-1, with a possible D match to TRBD1 (7 bases). The ends were cut back, 5 bases at V and 3 bases at J, with 17 bases in the middle. This CDR3 has 16 residues. CDR1 is SGHAT, CDR2 FQNNGV, per germline. In DNA, the CDR3 is TGTGCCAGCAGCCCGCTCCAGGGGGGTGGCTACAATGAGCAGTTCTTC. It specifies CASSPLQGGGYNEQFF.